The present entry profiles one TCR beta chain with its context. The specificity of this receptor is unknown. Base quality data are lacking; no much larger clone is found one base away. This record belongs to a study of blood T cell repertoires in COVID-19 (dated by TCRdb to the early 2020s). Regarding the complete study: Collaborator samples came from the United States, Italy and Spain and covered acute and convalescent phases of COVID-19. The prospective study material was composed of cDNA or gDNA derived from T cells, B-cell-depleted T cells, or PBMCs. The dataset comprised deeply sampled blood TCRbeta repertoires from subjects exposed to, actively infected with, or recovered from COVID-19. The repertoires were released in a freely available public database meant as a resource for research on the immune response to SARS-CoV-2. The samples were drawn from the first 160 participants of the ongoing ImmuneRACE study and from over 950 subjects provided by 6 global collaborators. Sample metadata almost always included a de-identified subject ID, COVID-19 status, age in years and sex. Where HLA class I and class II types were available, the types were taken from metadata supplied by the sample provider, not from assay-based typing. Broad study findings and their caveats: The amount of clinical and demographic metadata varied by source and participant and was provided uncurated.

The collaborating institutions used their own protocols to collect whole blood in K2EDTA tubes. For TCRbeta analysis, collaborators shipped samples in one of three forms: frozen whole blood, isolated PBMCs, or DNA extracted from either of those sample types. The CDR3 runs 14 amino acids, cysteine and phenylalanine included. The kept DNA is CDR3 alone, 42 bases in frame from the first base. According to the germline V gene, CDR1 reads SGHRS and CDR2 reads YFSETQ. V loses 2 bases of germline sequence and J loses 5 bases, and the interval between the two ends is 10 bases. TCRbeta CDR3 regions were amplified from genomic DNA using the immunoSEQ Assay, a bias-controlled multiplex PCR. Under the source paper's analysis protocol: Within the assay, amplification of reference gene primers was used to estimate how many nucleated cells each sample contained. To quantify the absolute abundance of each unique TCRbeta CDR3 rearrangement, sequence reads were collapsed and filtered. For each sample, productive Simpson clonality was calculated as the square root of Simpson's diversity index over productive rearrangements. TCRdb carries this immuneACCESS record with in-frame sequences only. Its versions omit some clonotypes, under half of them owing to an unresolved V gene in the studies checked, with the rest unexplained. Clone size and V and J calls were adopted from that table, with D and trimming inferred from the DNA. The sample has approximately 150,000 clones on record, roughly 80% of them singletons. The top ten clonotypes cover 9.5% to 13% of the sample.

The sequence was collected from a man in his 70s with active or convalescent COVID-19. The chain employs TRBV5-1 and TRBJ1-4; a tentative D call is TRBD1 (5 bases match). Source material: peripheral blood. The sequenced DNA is TGCGCCAGCAGCTTACGAGACAGAAATGAAAAACTGTTTTTT. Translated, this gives CASSLRDRNEKLFF. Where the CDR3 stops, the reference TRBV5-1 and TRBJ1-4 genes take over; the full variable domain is KAGVTQTPRYLIKTRGQQVTLSCSPISGHRSVSWYQQTPGQGLQFLFEYFSETQRNKGNFPGRFSGRQFSNSRSEMNVSTLELGDSALYLCASSLRDRNEKLFFGSGTQLSVL.